This T cell receptor beta chain was recorded in a study of identical twins. Study-wide results and limits: The degree of excess twin sharing was weaker in beta out-of-frame sequences. The more abundant beta clonotypes in cord blood had fewer insertions, and memory repertoires did not show this. Donors were not followed over many years; analysis was cross-sectional.

All of the donors were Caucasians in good health. V was cut by 2 bases and J by 0 bases, with 8 bases left in between. This CDR3 is 14 amino acids long. CDR1 and CDR2 (germline): MGHRA, YSYEKL. A note on this clonotype: What it binds is not known.

TCRdb used MiXCR to reprocess the 5' RACE reads, holding one entry per CDR3 protein. The table has roughly 1,500,000 distinct CDR3 sequences, more than 30% seen once. The TCR comes from a newborn girl in good health. The chain carries TRBV4-1 and TRBJ2-7; D remains unclear. Source material: cord blood. For the CDR3, the DNA is TGCGCCAGCAGCCAATGGGCTTTCTCCTACGAGCAGTACTTC. Its protein is CASSQWAFSYEQYF.